This T cell receptor (beta chain) was found in a study of control samples from healthy donors and cancer patients. The protocol was immunoSEQ multiplex PCR, while the TCRdb copy is restricted to in-frame clones and leaves out a portion. The repertoire holds roughly 100,000 clones, with over 85% as singletons. The sample consisted of blood. The sequence came from a human donor in good health. The donor label of this sample is uncertain.

The chain's CDR3 is CASSPPSGYEQYF. CDR3 sequence (DNA): TGCGCCAGCAGCCCGCCGAGCGGGTACGAGCAGTACTTC. This chain connects TRBV5-1 to TRBJ2-7, with TRBD2 as a possible D gene (6 bases). The V and J ends lost 4 bases and 4 bases respectively, with 12 bases between them. Germline V gene lookup returns CDR1 SGHRS and CDR2 YFSETQ. This CDR3 is 13 amino acids long.